These 28 T cell receptor beta chains came from one sample sequenced in a study of T-cell memory formation after mild COVID-19 (dated by TCRdb to about 2021). The library relied on 5' RACE. Sequencer: Illumina NovaSeq 6000. In-frame beta chains were kept once TCRdb had trimmed the public reads at Q25 with fastp and called clones with MiXCR. Each entry merges the rows of one CDR3 protein and shows their most common DNA and genes. This sample comprises 250,000 to 350,000 distinct CDR3 sequences, 15% to 20% of them detected only once. The top ten hold around 21% of the sample. Sequenced: PBMCs or a T cell subset sorted from them (not recorded which). The receptors shown here come from a man aged 18 to 30 who had mild COVID-19 (a few samples of this study predate the infection). The sample titles of this study are shuffled in the database, so cell type and time point are left out; the donor was told from shared clones.

This clonotype was counted only a few times. The J gene is TRBJ2-5, the V gene TRBV6-5; 8 bases line up with TRBD1. Losses at the gene ends were 8 bases for V and 5 bases for J; bases not matched to a gene: 7. CDR1 is MNHEY, CDR2 SVGAGI, per germline. This CDR3 contains 13 residues. CDR3 protein: CASRQGARETQYF. CDR3 coding DNA: TGTGCCAGCCGGCAGGGGGCTCGGGAGACCCAGTACTTC.

This clonotype was found a few times. The genes are TRBV18 and TRBJ2-3; 9 nucleotides line up with TRBD1. This CDR3 is 16 amino acids long. The V gene's germline CDR1 is KGHSH and CDR2 LQKENI. The V segment lost 6 bases and the J segment 2 bases; nucleotides outside the gene matches: 9. DNA for the CDR3: TGTGCCAGCTCTCCGGGACAGGGCGCTTACACAGATACGCAGTATTTT. The encoded protein is CASSPGQGAYTDTQYF. Full variable domain (rest looked up from reference TRBV18 and TRBJ2-3): NAGVMQNPRHLVRRRGQEARLRCSPMKGHSHVYWYRQLPEEGLKFMVYLQKENIIDESGMPKERFSAEFPKEGPSILRIQQVVRGDSAAYFCASSPGQGAYTDTQYFGPGTRLTVL.

The chain has TRBV5-5 and TRBJ1-5; D call uncertain. Germline CDR1 and CDR2: SGHKS and YYEKEE (reference sequence). This CDR3 is built from 13 residues. V dropped 4 bases and J dropped 3 bases, with 8 bases sitting between them. CDR3 DNA: TGTGCCAGCAGCACCCGTCCCAATCAGCCCCAGCATTTT. Translating gives CASSTRPNQPQHF.

In its sample, this clonotype was seen a few times. The gene calls are TRBV6-2 or TRBV6-3 and TRBJ1-1; 7 bases are shared with TRBD1. CDR1 is MNHEY, CDR2 SVGEGT, per germline. The J segment lost 2 bases and the V segment lost 7 bases, leaving 7 bases of the junction unmatched. This CDR3 spans 14 amino acids. The CDR3 region has the DNA TGTGCCAGCAACGCAGGGGGGCGAAACACTGAAGCTTTCTTT. Protein: CASNAGGRNTEAFF.

This clonotype has only a few counts. The CDR3 loop reads CASSARQGSDGYTF. The CDR3 DNA sequence: TGTGCCAGCAGTGCCCGGCAGGGTTCGGATGGCTACACCTTC. This rearrangement joins TRBV6-2 or TRBV6-3 to TRBJ1-2, with D possibly TRBD1 on 5 matching bases. V was trimmed by 5 bases and J by 6 bases, leaving 16 bases between them. The germline CDR1 and CDR2 sequences are MNHEY and SVGEGT. The CDR3 is made up of 14 amino acids.

The rearrangement links TRBV6-5 to TRBJ2-7; D assignment may be TRBD1 or TRBD2 (5 bases each). V was cut by 2 bases and J by 6 bases, with 17 bases left in between. The germline V gene encodes CDR1 MNHEY and CDR2 SVGAGI. This CDR3 has 15 amino acids. The CDR3 reads CASSYGLYGGSEQYF. The CDR3 bases are TGTGCCAGCAGTTACGGACTGTATGGGGGTTCCGAGCAGTACTTC.

The sample holds a few counts of this clonotype. The V gene is TRBV6-5, the J gene TRBJ1-2; no clear D. The CDR3 length is 16 residues. V was trimmed by 0 bases and J by 6 bases, leaving 17 bases between them. Germline V gene data show CDR1 as MNHEY and CDR2 as SVGAGI. The CDR3 loop reads CASSYSKGAFTHGYTF. The DNA of the CDR3 is TGTGCCAGCAGTTACTCGAAGGGTGCCTTTACACATGGCTACACCTTC.

This clonotype has more than one count but fewer than ten. The chain couples TRBV10-3 to TRBJ1-3; 8 bases match TRBD1. J lost 4 bases, V lost 6 bases, and 5 bases had no gene match. The CDR3 runs to 14 residues. Germline-derived CDR1 and CDR2 are ENHRY and SYGVKD. Here the CDR3 DNA reads TGTGCCATCAGCTGGACAGGGTCCGGAAACACCATATATTTT. Translation gives CAISWTGSGNTIYF.

This clonotype has ten or more counts. The chain uses TRBV5-5 and TRBJ2-7, with unresolved D. Trimming took off 5 bases at V and 7 bases at J, with 16 bases between the two ends. Per the germline V gene, CDR1 is SGHKS and CDR2 is YYEKEE (reference sequence). The CDR3 is made up of 13 amino acids. The CDR3 is CASSASFSKEQYV. The CDR3 DNA reads as TGTGCCAGCAGTGCGTCATTCTCTAAAGAGCAGTACGTC.

J is TRBJ2-5 and V is TRBV7-2; TRBD2 matches 7 bases. The V gene's germline CDR1 is SGHTA and CDR2 FQGNSA. The CDR3 has 15 amino acids. V trimming: 5 bases; J trimming: 5 bases; junction bases outside the gene matches: 11. The DNA of the CDR3 is TGTGCCAGCAGCCCCCCCCGGGGAGGGGTGGAGACCCAGTACTTC. Protein product: CASSPPRGGVETQYF.

A few counts support this clonotype. The chain links TRBV11-2 to TRBJ2-3; 10 bases fit TRBD2. With 2 bases clipped from V and 4 bases from J, the junction kept 6 bases outside the gene matches. Per the germline V gene, CDR1 is SGHAT and CDR2 is FQNNGV. The CDR3 totals 16 residues. The CDR3 sequence: CASSLSETSGADTQYF. CDR3 nucleotides: TGTGCCAGCAGCTTATCCGAAACTAGCGGGGCAGATACGCAGTATTTT.

The V and J genes are TRBV7-3 and TRBJ2-5; 10 nucleotides agree with TRBD1. Germline-derived CDR1 and CDR2 are SGHTA and FQGTGA. The J segment lost 4 bases and the V segment lost 5 bases, leaving 13 bases of the junction unmatched. CDR3 length equals 17 residues. In DNA form, the CDR3 reads TGTGCCAGCAGCCCCGATAACCGGGACAGGGGCTTAGAGACCCAGTACTTC. As protein: CASSPDNRDRGLETQYF.

The chain employs TRBV6-6 and TRBJ1-5; D is possibly TRBD1 (5 bases). Deletions cut 5 bases from V and 0 bases from J, with 17 bases between. Germline lookup yields CDR1 MNHNY and CDR2 SVGAGI (reference sequence). The CDR3 extends over 17 amino acids. The CDR3: CASSTTWDPYSNQPQHF. In DNA, the CDR3 is TGTGCCAGCAGTACGACATGGGACCCTTATAGCAATCAGCCCCAGCATTTT.

V gene TRBV6-5 combines with J gene TRBJ1-1, with a possible D match to TRBD1 (5 bases). V shed 2 bases and J shed 10 bases, with 14 bases lying between them. Germline V lookup: CDR1 MNHEY, CDR2 SVGAGI. The CDR3 consists of 13 residues. The CDR3 region is CASSYDQGRIAFF. The CDR3, as DNA: TGTGCCAGCAGTTACGACCAGGGCAGAATAGCTTTCTTT.

This chain uses TRBV6-5 with TRBJ2-3; 9 nucleotides align to TRBD2. Germline assignment: CDR1 MNHEY and CDR2 SVGAGI. J lost 4 bases, V lost 5 bases, and 10 bases had no gene match. This CDR3 region has 16 residues. The CDR3 bases are TGTGCCAGCAGTCCCGGGACTAGCTTTTTCCCAGATACGCAGTATTTT. Translation: CASSPGTSFFPDTQYF.

This chain joins TRBV3-1 and TRBJ2-7; 11 nucleotides align to TRBD2. CDR1 is LGHDT and CDR2 is YNNKEL in the germline V gene (reference sequence). Trimming at V came to 0 bases and at J to 0 bases, leaving 7 bases not matched to a gene. The CDR3 is made up of 18 amino acids. In DNA form, the CDR3 reads TGTGCCAGCAGCCAAGATTTTCGGCTAGCGGGGGGCTCCTACGAGCAGTACTTC. This sequence encodes CASSQDFRLAGGSYEQYF.

The table lists this clonotype with many counts. This chain joins TRBV5-1 and TRBJ2-1; tentative D call: TRBD1 (6 bases). V gave up 3 bases and J gave up 5 bases, with 12 bases separating them. The CDR3 runs 14 residues. Germline assignment: CDR1 SGHRS and CDR2 YFSETQ. The CDR3 sequence: CASSSGTFDNEQFF. The CDR3, as DNA: TGCGCCAGCAGCTCCGGGACATTCGACAATGAGCAGTTCTTC.

The rearrangement joins TRBV18 to TRBJ2-3; D is ambiguous. The germline V and J ends were trimmed by 2 bases and 2 bases, with 5 bases remaining between them. Germline assignment: CDR1 KGHSH and CDR2 LQKENI. The CDR3 contains 13 residues. This CDR3 reads CASSPLNTDTQYF. DNA for the CDR3: TGTGCCAGCTCACCATTGAACACAGATACGCAGTATTTT.

A few counts support this clonotype. The chain joins TRBV20-1 to TRBJ2-1, with 11 bases aligning to TRBD2. V lost 3 bases to trimming and J lost 2 bases; unmatched junction nucleotides: 6. The V gene's germline CDR1 is DFQATT and CDR2 SNEGSKA (reference sequence). The length of the CDR3 is 16 residues. The CDR3 region is CSASPISGGAYNEQFF. CDR3 in DNA: TGCAGTGCTAGCCCCATTAGCGGGGGGGCCTACAATGAGCAGTTCTTC.

This clonotype was found a few times. The CDR3 DNA reads as TGTGCCAGCAGTCCCACAACAGCCTATGGCTACACCTTC. Protein: CASSPTTAYGYTF. This sequence joins TRBV27 and TRBJ1-2, with D unclear. The CDR3 has 13 residues. V gave up 5 bases and J gave up 4 bases, with 11 bases separating them. Germline CDR1 is MNHEY and CDR2 is SMNVEV (reference sequence).

The J gene is TRBJ1-6, the V gene TRBV5-5; TRBD1 matches at 8 bases. Trimming removed 4 bases from V and 8 bases from J; junction bases left unmatched: 5. The CDR3 has 14 amino acids. CDR1 SGHKS and CDR2 YYEKEE come from the germline V gene (reference sequence). The CDR3 region is CASSPVTGDSPLHF. In DNA, the CDR3 is TGTGCCAGCAGCCCCGTGACAGGGGATTCACCCCTCCACTTT.

V is TRBV12-3 or TRBV12-4 and J is TRBJ1-1, with D possibly TRBD1 on 6 matching bases. V was shortened by 3 bases and J by 8 bases, with 13 bases between the two germline ends. This CDR3 is built from 13 residues. In nucleotides, the CDR3 is TGTGCCAGCAGTTTCTGGGACATGGGGGAAGCTTTCTTT. It codes for CASSFWDMGEAFF.

This clonotype was seen more than once but under ten times. V and J are TRBV12-3 or TRBV12-4 and TRBJ1-2; D remains unclear. The CDR3 totals 11 residues. The ends were cut back, 5 bases at V and 4 bases at J, with 5 bases in the middle. Written as DNA, the CDR3 is TGTGCCAGCAGTGGCGGCTATGGCTACACCTTC. Translation: CASSGGYGYTF.

The chain recombines TRBV7-2 with TRBJ1-5, with D possibly matching TRBD1 (5 bases). V was cut by 4 bases and J by 9 bases, with 16 bases left in between. The germline V gene encodes CDR1 SGHTA and CDR2 FQGNSA. The CDR3 runs 14 residues. The CDR3 nucleotides are TGTGCCAGCAGCTCCCTCGGGACCTCGGGGCCCCAGCATTTT. This gives the protein CASSSLGTSGPQHF.

The sample holds many counts of this clonotype. The chain combines TRBV3-1 with TRBJ2-2, with D uncertain. This CDR3 comprises 16 residues. Trimming removed 3 bases at V and 0 bases at J, with 11 bases between. Germline values: CDR1 LGHDT, CDR2 YNNKEL (reference sequence). The CDR3 region is CASSQGWMANTGELFF. The CDR3 DNA reads as TGTGCCAGCAGCCAGGGATGGATGGCGAACACCGGGGAGCTGTTTTTT.

The rearrangement joins TRBV12-3 or TRBV12-4 to TRBJ2-7; 10 bases align to TRBD1. The CDR3 runs 14 residues. With V trimmed by 6 bases and J by 4 bases, 6 bases remained unmatched. This chain's CDR3 is CASSSTGGRYEQYF. The CDR3 bases are TGTGCCAGCAGCTCGACAGGGGGCAGGTACGAGCAGTACTTC.

This clonotype occurred a few times. The V and J genes are TRBV20-1 and TRBJ2-3; maybe TRBD1 (6 bases). Trimming pared 3 bases from V and 1 base from J, leaving 14 bases between. This CDR3 spans 15 amino acids. Germline V gives CDR1 DFQATT, CDR2 SNEGSKA (reference sequence). The CDR3 here is CSARGSEGGTDTQYF. Written as DNA, the CDR3 is TGCAGTGCTAGGGGTAGCGAGGGGGGCACAGATACGCAGTATTTT.

The CDR3: CATSSQGGNTEAFF. The CDR3 DNA reads as TGTGCCACCAGCAGCCAGGGGGGGAACACTGAAGCTTTCTTT. The J gene is TRBJ1-1, the V gene TRBV15; TRBD1 aligns across 7 bases. This CDR3 is built from 14 residues. From germline, CDR1 is LNHNV and CDR2 YYDKDF (reference sequence). The V segment lost 3 bases and the J segment 1 base; nucleotides outside the gene matches: 2.